The 9 T cell receptor beta chains below all came from one sample that was sequenced in a study of spatial heterogeneity in lung cancer. TCRdb called the 5' RACE reads again in MiXCR, with one record for every CDR3 protein. The repertoire has about 50,000 distinct CDR3 sequences, around 7% of them found once; the top ten carry approximately 40%. Time point denoted: blood at routine non-recurrence follow-up after resection. Sequencing was performed on whole RNA extracted from tumor and nontumor lung tissue, or from frozen PBMC, and the material was left unsorted. The sample consisted of PBMCs, taken at follow-up. The origin of the receptors is a female donor with early-stage non-small cell lung cancer.

The V gene is TRBV5-1, the J gene TRBJ1-5; 10 bases map to TRBD1. This CDR3 is built from 16 residues. Germline CDR1 is SGHRS and CDR2 is YFSETQ. Trimming cost V 0 bases and J 6 bases; bases outside gene matches: 6. The CDR3 nucleotides are TGCGCCAGCAGCTTGGGGCCGGGACAGGGGAGTCAGCCCCAGCATTTT. Amino acid sequence: CASSLGPGQGSQPQHF.

V is TRBV7-2 and J is TRBJ1-1; no definite D call. The CDR3 length is 12 residues. The germline gives CDR1 SGHTA, CDR2 FQGNSA. V shed 3 bases and J shed 9 bases, with 11 bases lying between them. The CDR3 protein is CASSLTMGKAFF. CDR3 DNA: TGTGCCAGCAGCTTGACCATGGGCAAAGCTTTCTTT.

This clonotype has more than one count but fewer than ten. This chain links TRBV19 with TRBJ1-5; possible D gene TRBD1, 5 bases. Looked up from germline, CDR1 is LNHDA and CDR2 is SQIVND (reference sequence). Deletions cut 7 bases from V and 1 base from J, with 11 bases between. The CDR3 covers 14 residues. Here the CDR3 DNA reads TGTGCCAGTACCCCAGGGTACAGCAATCAGCCCCAGCATTTT. Protein product: CASTPGYSNQPQHF.

In regard to this clonotype: Since the CDR3 does not end with the conserved phenylalanine or tryptophan, this likely comes from a read error. The chain recombines TRBV11-2 with TRBJ2-1; D gene unclear. Germline-derived CDR1 and CDR2 are SGHAT and FQNNGV. V was clipped by 2 bases and J by 9 bases, with 23 bases between them. CDR3 length: 17 residues. The CDR3: CASSLPVEDHATVEQFL. The CDR3 DNA follows: TGTGCCAGCAGCTTACCAGTTGAGGATCACGCTACCGTTGAGCAGTTCCTC.

This clonotype was found many times. The V and J genes are TRBV20-1 and TRBJ1-2; 7 nucleotides match TRBD1. Trimming cost V 6 bases and J 2 bases; bases outside gene matches: 15. Germline V gene data show CDR1 as DFQATT and CDR2 as SNEGSKA (reference sequence). The CDR3 loop spans 16 amino acids. CDR3 bases: TGCAGTGCAGATATTAGAAGGAGGGGACAGAACTATGGCTACACCTTC. Translated, it gives CSADIRRRGQNYGYTF.

The rearrangement links TRBV7-3 to TRBJ2-1, with D possibly being TRBD1 (6 bases). Germline V gives CDR1 SGHTA, CDR2 FQGTGA. V dropped 5 bases and J dropped 1 base, with 12 bases sitting between them. This CDR3 comprises 15 residues. CDR3 DNA: TGTGCCAGCAGCAACCCCCAGGGGTCCTACAATGAGCAGTTCTTC. The encoded protein is CASSNPQGSYNEQFF.

This clonotype was counted at least ten times. The V and J genes are TRBV20-1 and TRBJ2-3; possible D gene TRBD2, 6 bases. The CDR3 is 14 amino acids. The V end lost 8 bases, the J end lost 2 bases, and 17 bases lay between the germline ends. In germline, CDR1 is DFQATT, CDR2 SNEGSKA (reference sequence). CDR3 in DNA: TGCAGTCCCTTGACTAGTACGAACACAGATACGCAGTATTTT. It is translated as CSPLTSTNTDTQYF.

Ten or more counts support this clonotype. The chain is built from TRBV20-1 and TRBJ2-1; unclear D gene. The germline gives CDR1 DFQATT, CDR2 SNEGSKA (reference sequence). With 5 bases removed from V and 8 bases from J, the gap between germline ends came to 10 bases. This CDR3 has 11 residues. In nucleotides, the CDR3 is TGCAGTGCTCCTAAGTTCGATGAGCAGTTCTTC. Protein product: CSAPKFDEQFF.

This clonotype showed up many times. The J gene is TRBJ1-1, the V gene TRBV12-3 or TRBV12-4; D is unclear. The CDR3 consists of 13 residues. Trimming pared 8 bases from V and 2 bases from J, leaving 12 bases between. The CDR3, as DNA: TGTGCCAGCTCCGGACTCCCCAACACTGAAGCTTTCTTT. Translating it yields CASSGLPNTEAFF.